The 21 T cell receptor beta chains below were found in one sample sequenced in a study of control samples from healthy donors and cancer patients (TCRdb year 2020). The method was the immunoSEQ multiplex PCR assay. Imported from immuneACCESS, the table was reduced by TCRdb to in-frame sequences with V and J called. These copies leave out some clones; in studies compared against another copy, an unresolved V gene accounts for under half, and the cause of the remainder is not known. The table for this sample lists 130,000 or so clones; more than 80% of them were counted only once. The ten largest clones add up to roughly 40% of the sample. Sequencing used blood. The receptors were gathered from a man aged 50 to 60 in good health.

This clone has ten or more counts. V is TRBV24-1 and J is TRBJ2-5; 13 nucleotides agree with TRBD2. The V gene's germline CDR1 is KGHDR and CDR2 SFDVKD. Germline trimming cut 2 bases from V and 4 bases from J; bases unmatched to any gene: 6. This CDR3 comprises 17 residues. The CDR3 DNA is TGTGCCACCAGTGATTCCCTACTAGCGGGGGGGCGAGAGACCCAGTACTTC. It translates to CATSDSLLAGGRETQYF.

The chain combines TRBV19 with TRBJ1-1, with 7 bases matching TRBD1. The CDR3 spans 14 residues. Trimming cost V 5 bases and J 0 bases; bases outside gene matches: 3. CDR1 is LNHDA and CDR2 is SQIVND in the germline V gene (reference sequence). The CDR3 sequence: CASSWTGVNTEAFF. The CDR3 bases are TGTGCCAGTAGTTGGACAGGCGTGAACACTGAAGCTTTCTTT. Together with reference TRBV19 and TRBJ1-1, the CDR3 gives the full variable domain: DGGITQSPKYLFRKEGQNVTLSCEQNLNHDAMYWYRQDPGQGLRLIYYSQIVNDFQKGDIAEGYSVSREKKESFPLTVTSAQKNPTAFYLCASSWTGVNTEAFFGQGTRLTVV.

This chain joins TRBV3-1 (or the pseudogene TRBV3-2) and TRBJ1-2; a possible D gene is TRBD1 (5 bases). CDR3 length: 15 residues. Germline-derived CDR1 and CDR2 are LGHDT and YNNKEL (reference sequence). The ends were cut back, 0 bases at V and 2 bases at J, with 10 bases in the middle. CDR3 sequence: CASSQEAGLNYGYTF. The CDR3 region has the DNA TGTGCCAGCAGCCAAGAGGCAGGGCTGAACTATGGCTACACCTTC.

The chain links TRBV15 to TRBJ2-3; D is perhaps TRBD1 (6 bases). The V and J ends lost 8 bases and 0 bases respectively, with 15 bases between them. Germline CDR1 is LNHNV and CDR2 is YYDKDF (reference sequence). CDR3 size: 15 residues. The CDR3 is CATLPGTSSTDTQYF. Written as DNA, the CDR3 is TGTGCCACCCTCCCCGGGACATCTAGCACAGATACGCAGTATTTT.

The V call is TRBV2, the J call TRBJ2-7; D remains ambiguous. Per germline, CDR1 SNHLY and CDR2 FYNNEI. The CDR3 is 13 amino acids. Trimming shortened V by 7 bases and J by 1 base, and 11 bases separated the two germline ends. CDR3 region: CASKAEYSYEQYF. The CDR3 nucleotides are TGTGCCAGCAAGGCAGAATATTCCTACGAGCAGTACTTC.

This clone was picked up a small number of times. This chain uses TRBV6-4 with TRBJ1-1; D unresolved. The germline V and J ends were trimmed by 3 bases and 0 bases, with 8 bases remaining between them. Germline V lookup: CDR1 MRHNA, CDR2 SNTAGT. The CDR3 totals 14 residues. CDR3 region: CASSERHMNTEAFF. The CDR3 DNA reads as TGTGCCAGCAGTGAGCGACACATGAACACTGAAGCTTTCTTT.

The V and J genes are TRBV10-3 and TRBJ1-3; D remains ambiguous. Germline loops: CDR1 ENHRY, CDR2 SYGVKD. V was clipped by 7 bases and J by 0 bases, with 10 bases between them. The CDR3 loop spans 14 amino acids. The CDR3 sequence: CAITTEDSGNTIYF. DNA of the CDR3: TGTGCCATCACCACTGAAGACTCTGGAAACACCATATATTTT.

The rearrangement links TRBV7-8 to TRBJ1-5; 7 nucleotides line up with TRBD1. The CDR3 loop spans 17 amino acids. Unmatched junction bases numbered 8, after V lost 1 base and J lost 2 bases. Germline assignment: CDR1 SGHVS and CDR2 FQNEAQ. As DNA, the CDR3 is TGTGCCAGCAGCTTAGTGGCAGGGGGTGGGGGCAATCAGCCCCAGCATTTT. Protein sequence: CASSLVAGGGGNQPQHF.

The V and J genes are TRBV7-2 and TRBJ2-7; 7 nucleotides align to TRBD2. After removal of 1 base from V and 4 bases from J, the junction contained 7 bases not matched to a gene. The CDR3 has 15 residues. In germline, CDR1 is SGHTA, CDR2 FQGNSA. CDR3 nucleotides: TGTGCCAGCAGCTTAGGCCCAGCGGGGCCGTACGAGCAGTACTTC. Protein sequence: CASSLGPAGPYEQYF.

The rearrangement joins TRBV11-2 to TRBJ2-6, with D perhaps matching TRBD1 (5 bases). With 3 bases removed from V and 1 base from J, the gap between germline ends came to 10 bases. CDR3 size: 16 residues. The germline V gene has CDR1 SGHAT and CDR2 FQNNGV. The chain's CDR3 is CASSFPRGSGANVLTF. CDR3 coding DNA: TGTGCCAGCAGCTTTCCAAGGGGATCTGGGGCCAACGTCCTGACTTTC. Using reference TRBV11-2 and TRBJ2-6 for the parts outside the CDR3, the full variable domain is EAGVAQSPRYKIIEKRQSVAFWCNPISGHATLYWYQQILGQGPKLLIQFQNNGVVDDSQLPKDRFSAERLKGVDSTLKIQPAKLEDSAVYLCASSFPRGSGANVLTFGAGSRLTVL.

J is TRBJ1-1 and V is TRBV7-2; D gene ambiguous. The germline V gene encodes CDR1 SGHTA and CDR2 FQGNSA. The CDR3 has 17 residues. Trimming took off 1 base at V and 4 bases at J, with 19 bases between the two ends. The CDR3 loop reads CASSLVHVGATSTEAFF. In nucleotides, the CDR3 is TGTGCCAGCAGCTTAGTTCACGTCGGTGCGACTTCCACTGAAGCTTTCTTT. The variable domain in full, with the rest retrieved from reference TRBV7-2 and TRBJ1-1, is GAGVSQSPSNKVTEKGKDVELRCDPISGHTALYWYRQSLGQGLEFLIYFQGNSAPDKSGLPSDRFSAERTGGSVSTLTIQRTQQEDSAVYLCASSLVHVGATSTEAFFGQGTRLTVV.

V gene TRBV5-1 combines with J gene TRBJ2-6, with no clear D. Trimming took 0 bases from V and 3 from J, leaving 13 bases between them. This CDR3 comprises 17 residues. Germline V gene lookup returns CDR1 SGHRS and CDR2 YFSETQ. In DNA, the CDR3 is TGCGCCAGCAGCTTGGTCTTCGAAGGGAATGGGGCCAACGTCCTGACTTTC. This encodes CASSLVFEGNGANVLTF.

The CDR3 bases are TGTGCCAGCTCACCACCGAGGGGAAACACTGAAGCTTTCTTT. This encodes CASSPPRGNTEAFF. The chain couples TRBV18 to TRBJ1-1; D is possibly TRBD1 (5 bases). Germline lookup yields CDR1 KGHSH and CDR2 LQKENI. The CDR3 runs to 14 residues. Trimming removed 0 bases from V and 2 bases from J, with 7 bases in between.

J is TRBJ1-3 and V is TRBV14; D not certain. The CDR3 has 12 amino acids. V shed 4 bases and J shed 3 bases, with 4 bases lying between them. CDR1 is SGHDN and CDR2 is FVKESK in the germline V gene. For the CDR3, the DNA is TGTGCCAGCAGCCGGGGTGGAAACACCATATATTTT. The encoded protein is CASSRGGNTIYF.

The CDR3, as DNA: TGTGCCAGCAGTCCGTCGACAGGCTACTACGAGCAGTACTTC. Translating it yields CASSPSTGYYEQYF. This chain links TRBV27 with TRBJ2-7; weak D call: TRBD1 (6 bases). V lost 5 bases to trimming and J lost 3 bases, with 14 bases between them. The CDR3 contains 14 residues. CDR1 and CDR2 (germline): MNHEY, SMNVEV (reference sequence).

The V and J genes are TRBV7-9 and TRBJ2-7, with D maybe TRBD1 (5 bases). From germline, CDR1 is SEHNR and CDR2 FQNEAQ (reference sequence). The CDR3 extends over 12 amino acids. Trimming removed 5 bases from V and 10 bases from J, with 15 bases in between. CDR3 residues: CASSTDSYLQYF. In DNA form, the CDR3 reads TGTGCCAGCAGCACCGACAGCTATCTCCAGTACTTC. Full variable domain (outside the CDR3, taken from reference TRBV7-9 and TRBJ2-7): DTGVSQNPRHKITKRGQNVTFRCDPISEHNRLYWYRQTLGQGPEFLTYFQNEAQLEKSRLLSDRFSAERPKGSFSTLEIQRTEQGDSAMYLCASSTDSYLQYFGPGTRLTVT.

This clone has just a few counts. The J gene is TRBJ1-2, the V gene TRBV18, with 8 bases that match TRBD1. V was pared by 6 bases and J by 8 bases, with 5 bases of the junction left unmatched. Per germline, CDR1 KGHSH and CDR2 LQKENI. The CDR3 extends over 12 amino acids. CDR3 residues: CASSQTGEGYTF. In DNA form, the CDR3 reads TGTGCCAGCTCCCAGACAGGGGAGGGCTACACCTTC. The full variable domain, its missing parts supplied by reference TRBV18 and TRBJ1-2, is NAGVMQNPRHLVRRRGQEARLRCSPMKGHSHVYWYRQLPEEGLKFMVYLQKENIIDESGMPKERFSAEFPKEGPSILRIQQVVRGDSAAYFCASSQTGEGYTFGSGTRLTVV.

With regard to this clone: Since the CDR3 does not end with the conserved phenylalanine or tryptophan, this likely comes from a read error. The DNA is left out, because the CDR3 cannot be placed on it with certainty; the CDR3 is given as TCRdb lists it. J is TRBJ1-2 and V is TRBV24-1; the table's D gene call, TRBD1, was not cross checked with the DNA. The germline gives CDR1 KGHDR, CDR2 SFDVKD. The CDR3 has 12 residues if both end residues are counted. CDR3 region: CATSDSSNGRAL.

The J gene is TRBJ1-1, the V gene TRBV5-1; D call uncertain. The CDR3 consists of 13 residues. V shed 3 bases and J shed 1 base, with 7 bases lying between them. Germline-derived CDR1 and CDR2 are SGHRS and YFSETQ. In DNA, the CDR3 is TGCGCCAGCAGCTACGCCTGGAACACTGAAGCTTTCTTT. Translated, it gives CASSYAWNTEAFF. Complete variable domain (other parts from reference TRBV5-1 and TRBJ1-1): KAGVTQTPRYLIKTRGQQVTLSCSPISGHRSVSWYQQTPGQGLQFLFEYFSETQRNKGNFPGRFSGRQFSNSRSEMNVSTLELGDSALYLCASSYAWNTEAFFGQGTRLTVV.

J is TRBJ2-1 and V is TRBV7-7; 12 bases agree with TRBD2. V shed 5 bases and J 8 bases; nucleotides not matched to a gene: 7. The CDR3 totals 15 residues. The V gene's germline CDR1 is SSHAT and CDR2 FNYEAQ (reference sequence). This CDR3 reads CASSPTSGGTHEQFF. The CDR3 DNA follows: TGTGCCAGCAGCCCAACTAGCGGGGGGACCCATGAGCAGTTCTTC.

This chain uses TRBV6-6 with TRBJ1-1, with 7 bases lining up with TRBD1. CDR3 length equals 15 residues. Losses at the gene ends were 0 bases for V and 3 bases for J; bases not matched to a gene: 4. From germline, CDR1 is MNHNY and CDR2 SVGAGI (reference sequence). The CDR3 here is CASSYSRQGDTEAFF. The CDR3 DNA follows: TGTGCCAGCAGTTACTCGAGGCAGGGGGACACTGAAGCTTTCTTT.